This T cell receptor (beta chain) was recovered during a study of T cells in Graves' hyperthyroidism and ophthalmopathy. Authors of the study amplified TCR beta CDR3 regions from RNA transcripts. A first-round RT-PCR of the TCR CDR3 used the HTBI primer set. MiXCR was run by TCRdb on the multiplex PCR reads, yielding one entry per CDR3 protein. The sample consists of 500,000 to 600,000 distinct CDR3 sequences, approximately 44% of them appearing once. Investigators excluded patients with uncontrolled infection, other autoimmune disease, pregnancy or lactation. Turning to this clonotype: Because it lacks the conserved phenylalanine or tryptophan at the end, this CDR3 is likely a read error. No DNA is shown, since the ends of the CDR3 on it are uncertain; the CDR3 is the one TCRdb lists.

Including both end residues, the CDR3 is 9 amino acids long. CDR1 is SEHNR and CDR2 is FQNEAQ in the germline V gene (reference sequence). The source is a woman younger than 35 with Graves' hyperthyroidism. This chain joins TRBV7-9 and TRBJ1-4. Sequencing input: peripheral blood or thyroid tissue (not recorded which). The CDR3 loop is CASVTDTNY.